The 9 T cell receptor beta chains below come from one sample, sequenced in a study of blood T cell repertoires in COVID-19. Some clones are missing from TCRdb's copy, which holds only in-frame ones; the method was immunoSEQ multiplex PCR. Among a few hundred thousand clones listed, about 85% were seen once. The sequencing sample was made of peripheral blood. The origin of the receptors is a young man with active or convalescent COVID-19.

This clone has only one observation. The J gene is TRBJ2-3, the V gene TRBV9; 9 nucleotides agree with TRBD1. This CDR3 spans 16 amino acids. The V segment lost 3 bases and the J segment 2 bases; nucleotides outside the gene matches: 7. Germline CDR1 reads SGDLS; CDR2 reads YYNGEE. The CDR3 sequence is CASSESGTGYTDTQYF. The CDR3 DNA reads TGTGCCAGCAGCGAATCCGGGACAGGGTACACAGATACGCAGTATTTT.

This chain joins TRBV27 and TRBJ2-7; a possible D gene is TRBD2 (5 bases). This CDR3 is built from 17 residues. V was cut by 2 bases and J by 2 bases, with 19 bases left in between. CDR1 MNHEY and CDR2 SMNVEV come from the germline V gene (reference sequence). The CDR3 DNA reads as TGTGCCAGCAGTTTAATCGGGTACGCAAGACTAACCTACGAGCAGTACTTC. This codes for CASSLIGYARLTYEQYF.

CDR3 loop: CASSVGIVSYNEQFF. DNA for the CDR3: TGTGCCAGCAGCGTAGGAATTGTGAGCTACAATGAGCAGTTCTTC. The J gene is TRBJ2-1, the V gene TRBV9, with unresolved D. Germline values: CDR1 SGDLS, CDR2 YYNGEE. CDR3 length equals 15 residues. Trimming pared 0 bases from V and 3 bases from J, leaving 10 bases between.

V and J are TRBV5-1 and TRBJ1-1, with TRBD1 matching 8 bases. V was pared by 0 bases and J by 3 bases, with 28 bases of the junction left unmatched. Germline lookup yields CDR1 SGHRS and CDR2 YFSETQ. There are 23 residues in the CDR3. The chain's CDR3 is CASSLVSSGSTRLYRGTDTEAFF. In nucleotides, the CDR3 is TGCGCCAGCAGCTTGGTTTCGTCGGGGTCCACGAGACTCTACAGGGGGACGGACACTGAAGCTTTCTTT.

The chain combines TRBV20-1 with TRBJ2-2; D perhaps matches TRBD2 (5 bases). The germline V and J ends were trimmed by 3 bases and 5 bases, with 7 bases remaining between them. The CDR3 extends over 12 amino acids. Germline assignment: CDR1 DFQATT and CDR2 SNEGSKA (reference sequence). The CDR3 sequence is CSASWETGELFF. The CDR3 DNA sequence: TGCAGTGCTAGTTGGGAGACCGGGGAGCTGTTTTTT.

A note on this clone: Different DNA sequences within this sample yield the same CDR3. The rearrangement uses TRBV18 and TRBJ2-7, with TRBD2 as a possible D gene (6 bases). With 5 bases removed from V and 4 bases from J, the gap between germline ends came to 9 bases. CDR3 length equals 12 residues. Germline CDR1 reads KGHSH; CDR2 reads LQKENI. The CDR3 sequence is CASSAGTYEQYF. The CDR3 DNA sequence: TGTGCCAGCTCAGCTGGGACTTACGAGCAGTACTTC.

The chain uses TRBV6-5 and TRBJ1-6; 7 bases fit TRBD1. The germline V gene has CDR1 MNHEY and CDR2 SVGAGI. CDR3 length: 15 amino acids. Germline trimming cut 7 bases from V and 9 bases from J; bases unmatched to any gene: 12. Here the CDR3 DNA reads TGTGCCAGCAAGCAGGTAGGGGGCATATCTTCACCCCTCCACTTT. Amino acid sequence: CASKQVGGISSPLHF.

V and J are TRBV5-1 and TRBJ1-3, with a tentative D call TRBD1 (6 bases). The CDR3 length is 14 residues. Germline CDR1 reads SGHRS; CDR2 reads YFSETQ. V was shortened by 2 bases and J by 10 bases, with 16 bases between the two germline ends. CDR3 nucleotides: TGCGCCAGCAGCTTATCAGGGGAACCTACTACCATATATTTT. This encodes CASSLSGEPTTIYF.

The J gene is TRBJ2-3, the V gene TRBV4-1, with a weak D call TRBD1 (6 bases). Germline CDR1 MGHRA, CDR2 YSYEKL. V shed 0 bases and J shed 0 bases, with 16 bases lying between them. This CDR3 region has 18 residues. The CDR3 DNA is TGCGCCAGCAGCCAAGATCATGCTGGCAGGGGCAGCACAGATACGCAGTATTTT. Protein product: CASSQDHAGRGSTDTQYF.